The present T cell receptor beta chain was sequenced within a study of blood T cell repertoires in COVID-19. Whole-study context: Samples of COVID-19 (acute and convalescent) were obtained from the United States, Italy and Spain.

Using immunoSEQ multiplex PCR, the repertoire was profiled, and TCRdb retains in-frame clones only, with some absent. The sample records 300,000 or so clones, about 90% being singletons. The CDR3 is made up of 15 amino acids. Germline V gene sequence: CDR1 MNHNS, CDR2 SASEGT. The ends lost 2 bases at V and 4 bases at J; junction bases unmatched: 3. J is TRBJ2-7 and V is TRBV6-1; 12 bases agree with TRBD1. This receptor was taken from a woman aged 40 to 50 with acute or convalescent COVID-19. The sequenced sample consisted of peripheral blood. In nucleotides, the CDR3 is TGTGCCAGCAGTGAACCGGGACAGGGGGCTTACGAGCAGTACGTC. The encoded protein is CASSEPGQGAYEQYV.